Included here is one T cell receptor (beta chain) sequence, with context. The antigen remains unidentified. Clones were read by immunoSEQ multiplex PCR, and TCRdb kept only the in-frame ones, dropping some. The repertoire includes some 120,000 clones, 85% to 95% of them detected once, and 1% to 1.5% sits in the top ten. Germline V CDR1 and CDR2: SGDLS, YYNGEE. V was pared by 4 bases and J by 4 bases, with 8 bases between. CDR3 length: 12 residues. This entry belongs to a study of graft-versus-host responses after intestinal transplantation. Study overall: Isolated intestinal, liver-intestinal, or multivisceral transplants had been given to the recipients.

The sample in question was unstimulated CD8+ T cells sorted from spleen or lymph node cells, obtained before transplant. The V and J genes are TRBV9 and TRBJ1-2; D unresolved. The receptor comes from a human donor who was the organ donor for an intestinal transplant. The CDR3 here is CASSLQGYGYTF. The CDR3 nucleotides are TGTGCCAGCAGCCTTCAAGGCTATGGCTACACCTTC.